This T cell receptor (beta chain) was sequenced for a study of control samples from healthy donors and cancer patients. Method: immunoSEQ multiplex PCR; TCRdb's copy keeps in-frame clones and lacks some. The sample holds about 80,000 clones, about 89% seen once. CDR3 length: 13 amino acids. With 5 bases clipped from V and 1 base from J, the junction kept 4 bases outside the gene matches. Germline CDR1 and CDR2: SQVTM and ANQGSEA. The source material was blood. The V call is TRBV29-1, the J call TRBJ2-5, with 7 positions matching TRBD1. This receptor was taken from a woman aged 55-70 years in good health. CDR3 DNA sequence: TGCAGCGTTTGCAGGGGGTCCCAAGAGACCCAGTACTTC. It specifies CSVCRGSQETQYF.